This is a list of T cell receptor beta chains from one sample in a study of yellow fever vaccine responses in identical twins. One entry per CDR3 protein, called by TCRdb with MiXCR from the RT-PCR reads. The table lists about 2,800 distinct CDR3 sequences, about 80% of them singletons. The specimen comprised T cells from blood (PBMCs), unsorted or a sorted subset (not recorded which), sampled before or after yellow fever vaccination (not recorded which). The receptors here all came from a female donor who received the yellow fever vaccine. The conserved cysteine and the conserved F or W are not part of the CDR3 here.

>TRBV11-1|TRBJ2-3
ASSSGLAGLGTDTQY
>TRBV7-9|TRBJ2-5
ASSLSGGRETQY
>TRBV4-3|TRBJ2-5
ASSQDFPGDSGRNQETQY
>TRBV30|TRBJ1-6
AWSVREAGALH
>TRBV20-1|TRBJ1-2
SARDQDRIYGYT
>TRBV20-1|TRBJ2-1
SARVRLASEQF
>TRBV12-3/TRBV12-4|TRBJ1-5
ASSLREGSQPQH
>TRBV28|TRBJ1-4
ASSPNPYREDEKLF
>TRBV7-9|TRBJ2-7
ASSLVLAPIYEQY
>TRBV19|TRBJ2-2
ASSSRGGELF
>TRBV18|TRBJ1-2
ASSSTPANYGYT
>TRBV18|TRBJ2-3
ASSRGPPLAGTPDTQY
>TRBV12-3/TRBV12-4|TRBJ2-7
ASSLGLPYEQY
>TRBV20-1|TRBJ2-2
SAKLTDYSGELF
>TRBV4-1|TRBJ2-1
ASSQVTSGSYNEQF
>TRBV9|TRBJ2-1
ASSGEAGRYNEQF
>TRBV11-1|TRBJ2-5
ASSPGDRAQETQY
>TRBV12-3/TRBV12-4|TRBJ2-5
ASTPGLALGETQY
>TRBV20-1|TRBJ2-2
SVRGWNTGELF
>TRBV13|TRBJ2-7
ASSIRQGKRAYEQY
>TRBV7-3|TRBJ2-1
ASSLGGLAPSI
>TRBV6-1|TRBJ1-2
ASRWDSSNYGYT
>TRBV30|TRBJ2-2
AWSLGGANTGELF
>TRBV4-2|TRBJ2-3
ASSGGDTQY
>TRBV2|TRBJ1-1
ASLIRTGAGDIEAF
>TRBV11-1|TRBJ2-5
ASSLGPAASPKETQY
>TRBV28|TRBJ2-1
ASNRNNEQF
>TRBV6-5|TRBJ2-1
ASSYSLLVNEQF
>TRBV4-1|TRBJ1-1
ASTRPGVHTEAF
>TRBV2|TRBJ2-3
ASSDGADDTQY
>TRBV21-1|TRBJ2-7
ASSNPASIAGFAHEQY
>TRBV12-3/TRBV12-4|TRBJ1-6
ASSLAGKVNSPLH
>TRBV29-1|TRBJ2-5
SVEAWQGGQETQY
>TRBV27|TRBJ2-5
ASSLYGDQETQY
>TRBV18|TRBJ2-5
ASSPSGETQY
>TRBV6-2/TRBV6-3|TRBJ1-5
ASSYTSNNQPQH
>TRBV29-1|TRBJ2-5
SAGTHQETQY
>TRBV11-1|TRBJ2-1
ASKTGGTGDNEQF
>TRBV30|TRBJ1-6
AWGPNSPLH
>TRBV6-5|TRBJ1-1
ASSYSFVRGDTEAF
>TRBV14|TRBJ2-5
ASSASGTQY
>TRBV12-3/TRBV12-4|TRBJ2-3
ASTARAGGGRTDTQY
>TRBV29-1|TRBJ2-5
SVKGQQETQY
>TRBV24-1|TRBJ2-1
ATSDAESYNEQF
>TRBV6-5|TRBJ1-4
ASSYLTDPGATNEKLF
>TRBV6-5|TRBJ1-2
ASSYLRGAYGYT
>TRBV7-7|TRBJ2-1
ASSPGLAGFNEQF
>TRBV11-3|TRBJ2-3
ASSLNGYTDTQY
>TRBV4-2|TRBJ2-1
ASSQEGESGGRYEQF
>TRBV20-1|TRBJ2-4
SAREGQTIAKNIQY
>TRBV9|TRBJ1-5
ASSARDRPNQPQH
>TRBV11-2|TRBJ2-1
ASSLVQPIDPDEQF
>TRBV3-1|TRBJ2-1
ASSQGFLGGEQF
>TRBV28|TRBJ2-1
ASSFREYYNEQF
>TRBV4-2|TRBJ1-2
ASSLRDDGYT
>TRBV18|TRBJ2-5
ASSPRLAAIQETQY
>TRBV15|TRBJ1-3
ATSREPRGANTIY
>TRBV11-1|TRBJ1-6
ASSFDRTNSPLH
>TRBV20-1|TRBJ2-3
SAPGQGRTDTQY